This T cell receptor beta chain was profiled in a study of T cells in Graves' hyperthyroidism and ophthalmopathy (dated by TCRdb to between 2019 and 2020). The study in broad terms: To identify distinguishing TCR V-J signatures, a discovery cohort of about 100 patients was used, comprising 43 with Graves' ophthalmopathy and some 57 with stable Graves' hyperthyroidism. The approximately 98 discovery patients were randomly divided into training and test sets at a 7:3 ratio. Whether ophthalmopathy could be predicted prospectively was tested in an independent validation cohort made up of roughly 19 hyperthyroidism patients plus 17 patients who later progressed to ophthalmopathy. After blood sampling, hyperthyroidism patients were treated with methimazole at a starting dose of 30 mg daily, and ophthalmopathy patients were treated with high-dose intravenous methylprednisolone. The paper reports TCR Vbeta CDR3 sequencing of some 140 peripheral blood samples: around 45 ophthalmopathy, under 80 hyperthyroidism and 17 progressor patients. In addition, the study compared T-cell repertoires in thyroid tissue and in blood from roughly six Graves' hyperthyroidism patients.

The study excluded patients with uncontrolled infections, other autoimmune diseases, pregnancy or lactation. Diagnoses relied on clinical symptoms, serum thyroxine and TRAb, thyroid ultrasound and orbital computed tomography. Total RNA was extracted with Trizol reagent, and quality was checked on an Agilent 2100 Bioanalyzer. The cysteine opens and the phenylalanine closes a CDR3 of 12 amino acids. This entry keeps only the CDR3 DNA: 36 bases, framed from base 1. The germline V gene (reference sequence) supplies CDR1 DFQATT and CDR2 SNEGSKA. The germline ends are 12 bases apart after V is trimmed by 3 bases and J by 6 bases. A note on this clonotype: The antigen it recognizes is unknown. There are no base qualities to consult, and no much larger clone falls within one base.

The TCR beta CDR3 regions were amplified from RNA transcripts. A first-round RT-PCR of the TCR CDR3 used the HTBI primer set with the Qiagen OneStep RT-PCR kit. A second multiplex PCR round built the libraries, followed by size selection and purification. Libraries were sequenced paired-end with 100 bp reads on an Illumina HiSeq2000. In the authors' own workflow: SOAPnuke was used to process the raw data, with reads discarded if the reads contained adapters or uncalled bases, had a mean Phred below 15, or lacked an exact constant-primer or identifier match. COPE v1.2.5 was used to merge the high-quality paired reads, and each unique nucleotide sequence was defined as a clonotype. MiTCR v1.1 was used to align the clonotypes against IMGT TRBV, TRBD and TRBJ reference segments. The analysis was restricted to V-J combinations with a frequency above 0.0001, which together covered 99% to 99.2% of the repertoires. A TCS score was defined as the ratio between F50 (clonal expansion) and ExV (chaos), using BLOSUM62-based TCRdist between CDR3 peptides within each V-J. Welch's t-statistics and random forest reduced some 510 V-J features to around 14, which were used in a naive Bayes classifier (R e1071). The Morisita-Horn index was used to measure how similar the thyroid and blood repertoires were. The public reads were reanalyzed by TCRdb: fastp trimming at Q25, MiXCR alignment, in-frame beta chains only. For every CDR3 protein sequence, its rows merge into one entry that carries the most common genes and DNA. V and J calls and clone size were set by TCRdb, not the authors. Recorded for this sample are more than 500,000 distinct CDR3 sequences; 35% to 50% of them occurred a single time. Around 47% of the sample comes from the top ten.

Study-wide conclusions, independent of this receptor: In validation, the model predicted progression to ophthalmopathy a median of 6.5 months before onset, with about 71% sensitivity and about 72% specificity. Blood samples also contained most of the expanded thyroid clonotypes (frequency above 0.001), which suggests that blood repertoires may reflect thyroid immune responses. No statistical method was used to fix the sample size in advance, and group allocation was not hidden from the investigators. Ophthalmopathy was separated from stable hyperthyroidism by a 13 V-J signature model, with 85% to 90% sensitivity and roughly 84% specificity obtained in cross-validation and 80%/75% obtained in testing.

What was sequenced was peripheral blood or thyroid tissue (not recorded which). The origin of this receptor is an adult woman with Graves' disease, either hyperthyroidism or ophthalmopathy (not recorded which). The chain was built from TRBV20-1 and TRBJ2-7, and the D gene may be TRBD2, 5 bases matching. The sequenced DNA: TGCAGTGCTAGGACTCCCGCGGGCGAGCAGTACTTC. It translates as CSARTPAGEQYF.